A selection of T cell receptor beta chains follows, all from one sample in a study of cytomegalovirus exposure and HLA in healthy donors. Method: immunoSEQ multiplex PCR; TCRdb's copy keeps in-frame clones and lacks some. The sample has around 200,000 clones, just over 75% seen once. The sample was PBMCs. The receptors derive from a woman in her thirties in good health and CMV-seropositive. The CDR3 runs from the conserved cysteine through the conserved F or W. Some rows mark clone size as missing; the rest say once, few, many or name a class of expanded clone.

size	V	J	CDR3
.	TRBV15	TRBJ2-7	CATSRDYPGHEQYF
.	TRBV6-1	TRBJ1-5	CASSESGGLQPQHF
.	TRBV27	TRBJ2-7	CASSPGSGYEQYF
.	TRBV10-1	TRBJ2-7	CAITMTSGLSMVLYEQYF
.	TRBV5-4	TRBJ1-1	CASSPGGGGGNTEAFF
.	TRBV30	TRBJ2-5	CAWRILYRGNQETQYF
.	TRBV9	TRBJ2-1	CASSLDTDRTEQFF
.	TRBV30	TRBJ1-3	CAWSVAGSGNTIYF
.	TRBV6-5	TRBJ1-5	CASSNRRETNQPQHF
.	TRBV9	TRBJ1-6	CASSEGQYNSPLHF
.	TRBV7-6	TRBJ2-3	CASSPLAGGPTDTQYF
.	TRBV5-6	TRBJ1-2	CASLKGGTDGYTF
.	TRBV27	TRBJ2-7	CASRYSGTPTYEQYF
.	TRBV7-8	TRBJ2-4	CASSLGALDIQYF
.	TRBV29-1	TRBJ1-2	CSVEEGTTPQGYTF
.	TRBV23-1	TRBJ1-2	CASSQTPLKGEKYGYTF
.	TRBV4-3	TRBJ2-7	CASSPGTNYEQYF
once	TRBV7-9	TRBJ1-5	CASSSNNQPQHF
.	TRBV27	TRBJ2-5	CASTGTAETQYF
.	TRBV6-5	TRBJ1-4	CASSYGTGEKLFF
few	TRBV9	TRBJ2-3	CACPHFPATSELGWF
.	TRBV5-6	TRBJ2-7	CASSLVPQSYEQYF
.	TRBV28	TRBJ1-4	CASSVTGEGDEKLFF
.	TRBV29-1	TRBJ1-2	CSVGLLWRGGYGYTF
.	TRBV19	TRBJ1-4	CASSIVRGSNEKLFF
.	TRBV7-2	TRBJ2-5	CASSFLPGLEETQYF
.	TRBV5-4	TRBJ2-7	CASSTRLPGSSQYF
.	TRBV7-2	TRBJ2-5	CASSQGQQETQYF
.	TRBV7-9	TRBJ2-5	CASSSRLAGSETQYF
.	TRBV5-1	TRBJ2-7	CASSLGGTGAFYEQYF
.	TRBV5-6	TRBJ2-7	CASSLRSSYEQYF
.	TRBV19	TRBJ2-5	CASSPLDRVGETQYF
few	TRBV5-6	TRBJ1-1	CASSFGGGTEAFF
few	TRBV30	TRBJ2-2	CAWTGRTGELFF
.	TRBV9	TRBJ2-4	CASSVGLIGNIQYF
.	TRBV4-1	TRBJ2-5	CASSQVLAGGHETQYF
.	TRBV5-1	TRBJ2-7	CASSLELAGTYEQYF
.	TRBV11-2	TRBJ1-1	CASSLDRAGHTEAFF
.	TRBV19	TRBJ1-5	CASSRPPGTGIGQPQHF
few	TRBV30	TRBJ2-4	CAPDPPGLAGVAKNIQYF
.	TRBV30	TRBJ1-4	CASARPLEKLFF
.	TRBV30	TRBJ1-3	CAWSEGAGNTIYF